The TCR beta chain described here comes from a study of CD4+ T cells in melanoma. Study-wide findings and caveats: Neoantigen-specific CD4+ T cells in melanoma reportedly had diverse differentiation states.

For this clone: The antigen remains undetermined.

Libraries were prepared by immunoSEQ multiplex PCR; TCRdb keeps only in-frame clonotypes and omits some of them. The sample lists around 130,000 clones, around 90% occurring once. This receptor was identified in a human donor with melanoma.

CDR3 bases: TGCGCCAGCAGCGCGGGGACCACAGATACGCAGTATTTT. Its translation: CASSAGTTDTQYF. The chain couples TRBV5-1 to TRBJ2-3; D might be TRBD2 (6 bases). This CDR3 has 13 amino acids. Germline lookup yields CDR1 SGHRS and CDR2 YFSETQ. Trimming removed 4 bases from V and 2 bases from J, with 8 bases in between.